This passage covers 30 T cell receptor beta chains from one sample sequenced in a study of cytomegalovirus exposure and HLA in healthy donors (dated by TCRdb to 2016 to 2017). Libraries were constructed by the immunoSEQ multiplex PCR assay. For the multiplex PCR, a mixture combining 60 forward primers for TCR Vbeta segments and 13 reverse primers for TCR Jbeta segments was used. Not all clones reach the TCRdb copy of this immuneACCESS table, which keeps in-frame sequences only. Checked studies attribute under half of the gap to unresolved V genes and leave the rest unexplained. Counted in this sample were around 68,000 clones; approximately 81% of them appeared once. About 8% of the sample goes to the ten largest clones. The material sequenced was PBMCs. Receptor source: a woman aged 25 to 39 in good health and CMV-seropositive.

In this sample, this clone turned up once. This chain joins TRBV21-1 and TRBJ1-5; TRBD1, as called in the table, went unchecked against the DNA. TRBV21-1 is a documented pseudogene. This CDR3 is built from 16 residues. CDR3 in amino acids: CASSARTGDSNQPQHF. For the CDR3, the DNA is TGTGCCAGCAGCGCCCGGACAGGGGATAGCAATCAGCCCCAGCATTTT.

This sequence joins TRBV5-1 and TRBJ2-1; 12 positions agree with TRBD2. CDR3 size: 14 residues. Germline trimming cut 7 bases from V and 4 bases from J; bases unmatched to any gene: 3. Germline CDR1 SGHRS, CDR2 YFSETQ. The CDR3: CASGLAGPYNEQFF. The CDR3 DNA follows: TGCGCCAGCGGACTAGCGGGACCGTACAATGAGCAGTTCTTC.

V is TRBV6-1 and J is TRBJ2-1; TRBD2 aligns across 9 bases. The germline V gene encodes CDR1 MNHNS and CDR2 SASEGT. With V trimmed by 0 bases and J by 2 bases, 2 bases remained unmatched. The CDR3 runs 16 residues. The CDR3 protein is CASSEARLAAYNEQFF. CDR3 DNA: TGTGCCAGCAGTGAAGCGAGACTAGCGGCCTACAATGAGCAGTTCTTC.

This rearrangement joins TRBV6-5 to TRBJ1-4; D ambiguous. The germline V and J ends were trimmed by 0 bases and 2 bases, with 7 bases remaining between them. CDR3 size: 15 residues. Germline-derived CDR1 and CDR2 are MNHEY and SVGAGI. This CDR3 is CASSYSGRTNEKLFF. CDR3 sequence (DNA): TGTGCCAGCAGTTACTCTGGCAGGACTAATGAAAAACTGTTTTTT.

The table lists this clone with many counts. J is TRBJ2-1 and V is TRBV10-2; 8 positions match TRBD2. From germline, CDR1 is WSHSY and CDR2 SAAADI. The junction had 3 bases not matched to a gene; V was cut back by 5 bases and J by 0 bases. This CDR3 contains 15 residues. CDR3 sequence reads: CASSPSGSSYNEQFF. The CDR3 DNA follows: TGCGCCAGCAGTCCGAGCGGGAGCTCCTACAATGAGCAGTTCTTC.

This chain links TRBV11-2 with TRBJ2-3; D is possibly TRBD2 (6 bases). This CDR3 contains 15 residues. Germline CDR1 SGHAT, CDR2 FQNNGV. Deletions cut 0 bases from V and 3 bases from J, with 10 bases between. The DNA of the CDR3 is TGTGCCAGCAGCTTAGAGGGACTTTCTACAGATACGCAGTATTTT. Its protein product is CASSLEGLSTDTQYF.

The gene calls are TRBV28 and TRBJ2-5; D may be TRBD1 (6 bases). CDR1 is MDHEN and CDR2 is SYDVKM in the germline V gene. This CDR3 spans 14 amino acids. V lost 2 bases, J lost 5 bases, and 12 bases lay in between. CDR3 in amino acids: CASSLMGAGETQYF. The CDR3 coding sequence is TGTGCCAGCAGTTTAATGGGGGCAGGGGAGACCCAGTACTTC.

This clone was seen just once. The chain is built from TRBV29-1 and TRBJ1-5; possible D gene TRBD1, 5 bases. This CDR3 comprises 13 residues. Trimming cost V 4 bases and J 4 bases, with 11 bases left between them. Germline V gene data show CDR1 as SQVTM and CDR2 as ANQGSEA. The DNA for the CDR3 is TGCAGCGTTGCGTCAGGGAGGAATCAGCCCCAGCATTTT. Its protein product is CSVASGRNQPQHF.

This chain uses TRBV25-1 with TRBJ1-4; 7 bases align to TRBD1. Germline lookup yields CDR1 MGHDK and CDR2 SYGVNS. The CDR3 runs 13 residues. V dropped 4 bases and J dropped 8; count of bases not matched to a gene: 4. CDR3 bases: TGTGCCAGCAGTGGACAGGGAGGCGAAAAACTGTTTTTT. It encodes CASSGQGGEKLFF.

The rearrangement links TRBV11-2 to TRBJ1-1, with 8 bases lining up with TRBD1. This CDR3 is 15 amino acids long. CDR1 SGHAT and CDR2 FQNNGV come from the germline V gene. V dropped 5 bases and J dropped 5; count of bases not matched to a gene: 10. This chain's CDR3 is CASSPQTGVGTEAFF. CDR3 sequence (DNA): TGTGCCAGCAGCCCGCAGACAGGGGTCGGAACTGAAGCTTTCTTT.

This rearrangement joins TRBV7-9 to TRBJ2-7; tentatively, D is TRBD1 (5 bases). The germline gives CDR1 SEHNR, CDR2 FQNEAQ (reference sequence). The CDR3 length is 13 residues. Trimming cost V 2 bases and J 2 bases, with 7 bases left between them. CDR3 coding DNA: TGTGCCAGCAGCTTATCAGGGCCCTACGAGCAGTACTTC. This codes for CASSLSGPYEQYF. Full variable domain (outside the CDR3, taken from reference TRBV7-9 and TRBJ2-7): DTGVSQNPRHKITKRGQNVTFRCDPISEHNRLYWYRQTLGQGPEFLTYFQNEAQLEKSRLLSDRFSAERPKGSFSTLEIQRTEQGDSAMYLCASSLSGPYEQYFGPGTRLTVT.

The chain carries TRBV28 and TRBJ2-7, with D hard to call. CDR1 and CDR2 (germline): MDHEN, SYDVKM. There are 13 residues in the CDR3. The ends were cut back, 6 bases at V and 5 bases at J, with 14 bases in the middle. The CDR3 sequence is CASSLTRVDEQYF. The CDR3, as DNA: TGTGCCAGCAGCCTGACCCGGGTAGACGAGCAGTACTTC.

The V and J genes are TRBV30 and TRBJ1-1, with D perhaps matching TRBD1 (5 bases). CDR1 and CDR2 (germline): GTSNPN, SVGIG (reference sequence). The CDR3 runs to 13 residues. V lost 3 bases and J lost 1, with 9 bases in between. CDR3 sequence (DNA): TGTGCCTGGAGGGGCGGGGGGAACACTGAAGCTTTCTTT. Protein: CAWRGGGNTEAFF.

This chain's CDR3 is CASSVSRGTHEKLFF. In nucleotides, the CDR3 is TGTGCCAGCAGCGTATCCCGGGGAACCCATGAAAAACTGTTTTTT. The chain employs TRBV9 and TRBJ1-4; D not resolved. V was pared by 1 base and J by 6 bases, with 13 bases between. The germline CDR1 and CDR2 sequences are SGDLS and YYNGEE. The CDR3 totals 15 residues. Using reference TRBV9 and TRBJ1-4 for the parts outside the CDR3, the full variable domain is DSGVTQTPKHLITATGQRVTLRCSPRSGDLSVYWYQQSLDQGLQFLIQYYNGEERAKGNILERFSAQQFPDLHSELNLSSLELGDSALYFCASSVSRGTHEKLFFGSGTQLSVL.

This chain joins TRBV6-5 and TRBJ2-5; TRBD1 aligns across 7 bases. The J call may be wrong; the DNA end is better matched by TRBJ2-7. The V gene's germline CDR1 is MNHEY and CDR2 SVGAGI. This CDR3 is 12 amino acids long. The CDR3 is CASSDRVGEQYF. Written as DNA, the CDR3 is TGTGCCAGCAGTGACAGGGTCGGCGAGCAGTACTTC.

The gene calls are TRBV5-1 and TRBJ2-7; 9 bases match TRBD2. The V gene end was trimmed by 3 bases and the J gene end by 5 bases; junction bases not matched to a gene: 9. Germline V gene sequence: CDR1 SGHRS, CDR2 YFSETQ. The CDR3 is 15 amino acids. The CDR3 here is CASSSSGTSNDEQYF. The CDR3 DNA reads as TGCGCCAGCAGCTCATCCGGGACTAGCAATGACGAGCAGTACTTC. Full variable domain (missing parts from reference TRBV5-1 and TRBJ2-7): KAGVTQTPRYLIKTRGQQVTLSCSPISGHRSVSWYQQTPGQGLQFLFEYFSETQRNKGNFPGRFSGRQFSNSRSEMNVSTLELGDSALYLCASSSSGTSNDEQYFGPGTRLTVT.

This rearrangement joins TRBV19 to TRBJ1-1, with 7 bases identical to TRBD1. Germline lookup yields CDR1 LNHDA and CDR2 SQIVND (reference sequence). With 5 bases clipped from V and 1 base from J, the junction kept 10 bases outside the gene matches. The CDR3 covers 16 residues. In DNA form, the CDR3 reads TGTGCCAGTAGTCAATTACAGGGGTTGGCGAACACTGAAGCTTTCTTT. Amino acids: CASSQLQGLANTEAFF.

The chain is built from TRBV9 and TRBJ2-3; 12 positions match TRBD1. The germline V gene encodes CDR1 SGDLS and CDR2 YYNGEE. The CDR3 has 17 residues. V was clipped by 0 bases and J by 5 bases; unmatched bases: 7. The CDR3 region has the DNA TGTGCCAGCAGCGTAGAGGGGACAGGGGGCGCGCAAGATACGCAGTATTTT. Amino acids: CASSVEGTGGAQDTQYF.

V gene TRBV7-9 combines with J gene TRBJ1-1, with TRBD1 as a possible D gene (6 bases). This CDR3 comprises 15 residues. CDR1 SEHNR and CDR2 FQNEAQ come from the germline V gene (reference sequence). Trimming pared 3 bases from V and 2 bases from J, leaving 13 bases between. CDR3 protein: CASSLDSTSNTEAFF. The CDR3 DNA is TGTGCCAGCAGCTTGGACAGCACGAGTAACACTGAAGCTTTCTTT.

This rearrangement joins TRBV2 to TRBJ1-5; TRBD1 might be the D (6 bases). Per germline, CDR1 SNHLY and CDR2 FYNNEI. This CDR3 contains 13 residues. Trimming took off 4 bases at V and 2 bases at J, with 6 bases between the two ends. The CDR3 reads CASSGQGNQPQHF. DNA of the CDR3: TGTGCCAGCAGTGGACAGGGCAATCAGCCCCAGCATTTT.

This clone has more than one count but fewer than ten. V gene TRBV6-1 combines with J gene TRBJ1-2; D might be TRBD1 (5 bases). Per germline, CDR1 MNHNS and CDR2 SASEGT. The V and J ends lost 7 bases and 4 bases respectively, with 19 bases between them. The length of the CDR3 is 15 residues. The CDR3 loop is CASKLGGIGSYGYTF. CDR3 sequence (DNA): TGTGCCAGCAAGCTGGGGGGAATTGGTAGCTATGGCTACACCTTC.

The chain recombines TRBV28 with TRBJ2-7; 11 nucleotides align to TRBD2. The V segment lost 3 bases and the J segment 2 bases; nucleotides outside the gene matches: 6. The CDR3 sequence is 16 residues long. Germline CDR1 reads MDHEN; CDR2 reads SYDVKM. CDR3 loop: CASSLVLAGGPYEQYF. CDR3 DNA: TGTGCCAGCAGTTTGGTCCTAGCGGGAGGCCCCTACGAGCAGTACTTC.

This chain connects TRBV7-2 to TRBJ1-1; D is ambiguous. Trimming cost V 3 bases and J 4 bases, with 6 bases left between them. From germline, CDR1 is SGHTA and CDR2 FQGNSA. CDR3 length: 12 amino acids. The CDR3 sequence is CASSFTGTEAFF. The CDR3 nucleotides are TGTGCCAGCAGCTTCACGGGCACTGAAGCTTTCTTT.

The CDR3 DNA is TGCGCCAGCAGACTACGGGACAGGGGATTCGATGAGCAGTTCTTC. It specifies CASRLRDRGFDEQFF. The chain uses TRBV5-1 and TRBJ2-1, with 10 bases matching TRBD1. V was pared by 5 bases and J by 8 bases, with 10 bases of the junction left unmatched. Germline CDR1 and CDR2: SGHRS and YFSETQ. The CDR3 consists of 15 residues.

The CDR3 spells CASSLSPPGDSDGYTF. In DNA form, the CDR3 reads TGTGCCAGCAGCTTATCTCCCCCAGGGGATTCGGATGGCTACACCTTC. The chain has TRBV7-8 and TRBJ1-2; tentative D call: TRBD1 (6 bases). V lost 2 bases to trimming and J lost 6 bases, with 19 bases between them. Germline CDR1 reads SGHVS; CDR2 reads FQNEAQ. This CDR3 region has 16 residues.

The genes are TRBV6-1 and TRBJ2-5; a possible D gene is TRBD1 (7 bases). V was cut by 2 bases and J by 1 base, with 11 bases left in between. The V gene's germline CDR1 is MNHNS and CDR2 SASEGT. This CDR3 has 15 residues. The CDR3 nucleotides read TGTGCCAGCAGTGAATTGCAGGGGGGCCAAGAGACCCAGTACTTC. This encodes CASSELQGGQETQYF.

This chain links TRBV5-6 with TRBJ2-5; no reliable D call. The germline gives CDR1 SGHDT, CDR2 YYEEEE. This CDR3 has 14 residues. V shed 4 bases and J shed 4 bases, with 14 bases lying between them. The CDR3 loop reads CASSPLTTGETQYF. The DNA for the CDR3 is TGTGCCAGCAGCCCTTTAACAACGGGAGAGACCCAGTACTTC.

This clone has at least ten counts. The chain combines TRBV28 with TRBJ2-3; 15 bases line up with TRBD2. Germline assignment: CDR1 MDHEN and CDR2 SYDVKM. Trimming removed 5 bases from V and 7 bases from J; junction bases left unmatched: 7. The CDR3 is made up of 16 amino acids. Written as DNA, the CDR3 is TGTGCCAGCAGTCGGACTAGCGGGAGGGCAGGTAATACGCAGTATTTT. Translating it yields CASSRTSGRAGNTQYF. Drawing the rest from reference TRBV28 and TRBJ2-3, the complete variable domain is DVKVTQSSRYLVKRTGEKVFLECVQDMDHENMFWYRQDPGLGLRLIYFSYDVKMKEKGDIPEGYSVSREKKERFSLILESASTNQTSMYLCASSRTSGRAGNTQYFGPGTRLTVL.

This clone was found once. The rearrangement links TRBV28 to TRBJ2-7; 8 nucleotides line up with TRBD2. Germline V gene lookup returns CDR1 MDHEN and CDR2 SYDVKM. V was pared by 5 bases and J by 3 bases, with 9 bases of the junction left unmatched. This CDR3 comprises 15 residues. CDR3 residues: CASSTSRTSSYEQYF. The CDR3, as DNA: TGTGCCAGCAGTACCTCTAGGACTAGCAGCTACGAGCAGTACTTC.

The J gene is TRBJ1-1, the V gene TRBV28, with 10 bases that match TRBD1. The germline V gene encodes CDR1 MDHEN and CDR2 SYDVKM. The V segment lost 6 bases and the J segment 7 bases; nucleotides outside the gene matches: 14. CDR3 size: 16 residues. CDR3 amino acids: CASRERQGASWIEAFF. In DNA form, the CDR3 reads TGTGCCAGCAGGGAGAGACAGGGGGCCTCTTGGATTGAAGCTTTCTTT.